Listed here are 21 T cell receptor beta chains from one sample, sequenced in a study of blood T cell repertoires in COVID-19 (dated by TCRdb to about 2020). Library generation was performed with the immunoSEQ multiplex PCR assay. TCRdb mirrors the immuneACCESS table, restricted to in-frame sequences. Some clones are absent from its copies; in checked studies, under half trace to an unresolved V gene, and the reason for the others is unknown. This sample gives about 210,000 clones in total; approximately 78% of them show up just once. Of the sample, roughly 5.1% is held by the ten largest clones. The sequenced material came from peripheral blood. These receptors were taken from a woman in her 70s with COVID-19, enrolled during active disease.

This chain uses TRBV9 with TRBJ1-1, with D unresolved. The CDR3 totals 15 residues. Germline V lookup: CDR1 SGDLS, CDR2 YYNGEE. Trimming removed 3 bases from V and 0 bases from J, with 12 bases in between. Written as DNA, the CDR3 is TGTGCCAGCAGCGCCCACGGAGGCGTGAACACTGAAGCTTTCTTT. It is translated as CASSAHGGVNTEAFF.

This clone was observed a few times. The chain uses TRBV30 and TRBJ1-2, with TRBD1 matching over 8 bases. From germline, CDR1 is GTSNPN and CDR2 SVGIG (reference sequence). CDR3 length: 14 residues. V trimming: 3 bases; J trimming: 6 bases; junction bases outside the gene matches: 9. The CDR3 nucleotides read TGTGCCTGGAGGAGGACAGGGCTTAAGGATGGCTACACCTTC. Amino acid sequence: CAWRRTGLKDGYTF.

The CDR3 DNA sequence: TGTGCCAGCAGCTTAGGATGGACTAGCGGACAAGAGACCCAGTACTTC. Translation: CASSLGWTSGQETQYF. The V and J genes are TRBV7-9 and TRBJ2-5, with 10 bases that match TRBD2. This CDR3 contains 16 residues. Germline V gene lookup returns CDR1 SEHNR and CDR2 FQNEAQ (reference sequence). The ends lost 1 base at V and 2 bases at J; junction bases unmatched: 4.

There are a few counts of this clone. The J gene is TRBJ1-1, the V gene TRBV5-1, with a tentative D call TRBD1 (5 bases). V gave up 5 bases and J gave up 2 bases, with 13 bases separating them. The germline V gene encodes CDR1 SGHRS and CDR2 YFSETQ. The CDR3 has 14 amino acids. The CDR3: CASRVPGGNTEAFF. The CDR3 DNA follows: TGCGCCAGCAGGGTCCCCGGGGGAAACACTGAAGCTTTCTTT.

The rearrangement joins TRBV3-1 (or the pseudogene TRBV3-2) to TRBJ2-3, with a possible D match to TRBD2 (5 bases). With 4 bases removed from V and 7 bases from J, the gap between germline ends came to 9 bases. Germline CDR1 and CDR2: LGHDT and YNNKEL (reference sequence). The CDR3 totals 12 residues. The CDR3 sequence is CASSLEGHTQYF. The CDR3 DNA follows: TGTGCCAGCAGCCTAGAGGGCCATACGCAGTATTTT.

The genes are TRBV10-3 and TRBJ1-5; the D is unclear. CDR3 size: 14 residues. V was clipped by 6 bases and J by 2 bases, with 11 bases between them. Germline CDR1 ENHRY, CDR2 SYGVKD. CDR3 loop: CAISPSGGNQPQHF. CDR3 nucleotides: TGTGCCATCAGCCCTTCGGGTGGCAATCAGCCCCAGCATTTT.

The rearrangement joins TRBV12-3 or TRBV12-4 to TRBJ1-4; no firm D call. CDR3 length: 13 amino acids. The ends were cut back, 8 bases at V and 12 bases at J, with 19 bases in the middle. The CDR3 DNA reads as TGTGCCAGCCGATTTGCGGCGGCGAGAGAACTGTTTTTT. Translating gives CASRFAAARELFF.

For this clone: Different DNA sequences within this sample yield the same CDR3. The chain employs TRBV28 and TRBJ2-3; D possibly corresponds to TRBD1 (6 bases). Trimming cost V 6 bases and J 0 bases, with 7 bases left between them. Germline CDR1 is MDHEN and CDR2 is SYDVKM. CDR3 length equals 13 residues. CDR3: CASRDRSTDTQYF. The CDR3 DNA reads as TGTGCCAGCAGAGACAGGAGCACAGATACGCAGTATTTT.

The CDR3 DNA sequence: TGCGCCAGCAGCTCGGGGACTAGCGCGAACACCGGGGAGCTGTTTTTT. Translation: CASSSGTSANTGELFF. The gene calls are TRBV5-1 and TRBJ2-2, with 10 nucleotides matching TRBD2. The germline CDR1 and CDR2 sequences are SGHRS and YFSETQ. CDR3 length equals 16 residues. V dropped 3 bases and J dropped 0; count of bases not matched to a gene: 2.

The J gene is TRBJ2-3, the V gene TRBV19, with D maybe TRBD2 (6 bases). Trimming shortened V by 4 bases and J by 3 bases, and 17 bases separated the two germline ends. The CDR3 is 16 residues long. From germline, CDR1 is LNHDA and CDR2 SQIVND (reference sequence). The CDR3 DNA sequence: TGTGCCAGTAGTAGTTTCAGGACGGAGGGTACAGATACGCAGTATTTT. It translates to CASSSFRTEGTDTQYF. Variable domain in full (rest from reference TRBV19 and TRBJ2-3): DGGITQSPKYLFRKEGQNVTLSCEQNLNHDAMYWYRQDPGQGLRLIYYSQIVNDFQKGDIAEGYSVSREKKESFPLTVTSAQKNPTAFYLCASSSFRTEGTDTQYFGPGTRLTVL.

This chain uses TRBV28 with TRBJ1-6; weak D call: TRBD1 (6 bases). There are 16 residues in the CDR3. Per the germline V gene, CDR1 is MDHEN and CDR2 is SYDVKM. The germline V and J ends were trimmed by 4 bases and 4 bases, with 14 bases remaining between them. CDR3 nucleotides: TGTGCCAGCAGTTCTACAGGGACAAGTTATAATTCACCCCTCCACTTT. Translating it yields CASSSTGTSYNSPLHF.

This clone came up once. This chain uses TRBV30 with TRBJ2-7, with D perhaps TRBD1 (6 bases). Germline loops: CDR1 GTSNPN, CDR2 SVGIG (reference sequence). V was clipped by 3 bases and J by 2 bases, with 11 bases between them. The length of the CDR3 is 13 residues. The CDR3 reads CAWSGQPAYEQYF. As DNA, the CDR3 is TGTGCCTGGAGCGGACAGCCCGCCTACGAGCAGTACTTC. The full variable domain, completed using reference TRBV30 and TRBJ2-7, is SQTIHQWPATLVQPVGSPLSLECTVEGTSNPNLYWYRQAAGRGLQLLFYSVGIGQISSEVPQNLSASRPQDRQFILSSKKLLLSDSGFYLCAWSGQPAYEQYFGPGTRLTVT.

The chain couples TRBV7-3 to TRBJ2-2, with 7 bases that match TRBD2. V shed 6 bases, J shed 9 bases, and the junction held 10 bases outside the gene matches. CDR1 and CDR2 (germline): SGHTA, FQGTGA. The CDR3 is 14 amino acids. CDR3 DNA sequence: TGTGCCAGCAGTTACGGACTAGTCAGCCGGGAGCTGTTTTTT. Translating gives CASSYGLVSRELFF.

CDR3 amino acids: CATSAGFPSEQYF. CDR3 bases: TGTGCCACCAGTGCAGGATTCCCTTCCGAGCAGTACTTC. V usage is TRBV24-1 and J usage is TRBJ2-7, with D unresolved. The CDR3 extends over 13 amino acids. Trimming removed 5 bases from V and 6 bases from J, with 13 bases in between. Germline CDR1 reads KGHDR; CDR2 reads SFDVKD.

V gene TRBV7-2 combines with J gene TRBJ1-2, with D possibly TRBD1 on 6 matching bases. The CDR3 consists of 11 residues. V lost 7 bases to trimming and J lost 8 bases, with 11 bases between them. Germline V gene sequence: CDR1 SGHTA, CDR2 FQGNSA. The CDR3 here is CASTRGQGYTF. The CDR3 DNA follows: TGTGCCAGCACCAGGGGTCAGGGCTACACCTTC.

V is TRBV5-5 and J is TRBJ2-3; 9 nucleotides line up with TRBD2. Trimming took 0 bases from V and 5 from J; bases not matched to a gene: 4. Germline values: CDR1 SGHKS, CDR2 YYEKEE (reference sequence). The CDR3 sequence is 15 residues long. CDR3 sequence reads: CASSLAGLAGDTQYF. In DNA form, the CDR3 reads TGTGCCAGCAGCTTGGCGGGACTAGCAGGAGATACGCAGTATTTT. Together with reference TRBV5-5 and TRBJ2-3, the CDR3 gives the full variable domain: DAGVTQSPTHLIKTRGQQVTLRCSPISGHKSVSWYQQVLGQGPQFIFQYYEKEERGRGNFPDRFSARQFPNYSSELNVNALLLGDSALYLCASSLAGLAGDTQYFGPGTRLTVL.

The V call is TRBV5-1, the J call TRBJ2-7; 7 bases are shared with TRBD1. The germline CDR1 and CDR2 sequences are SGHRS and YFSETQ. J was trimmed by 2 bases and V by 3 bases; bases with no gene match: 8. The CDR3 is 15 residues long. In DNA form, the CDR3 reads TGCGCCAGCAGCTCACAGGGGACATTAACCTACGAGCAGTACTTC. Its protein is CASSSQGTLTYEQYF.

The rearrangement links TRBV21-1 to TRBJ2-1; no DNA check was done on the table's D call, TRBD2. TRBV21-1 is a recognized pseudogene. The CDR3 is made up of 17 amino acids. The CDR3 DNA reads TGTGCCAGCACCCCCACCATTGGACGGGAAGGGTACAATGAGCAGTTCTTC. Encoded protein: CASTPTIGREGYNEQFF.

The chain combines TRBV19 with TRBJ2-7, with 9 bases aligning to TRBD1. Germline values: CDR1 LNHDA, CDR2 SQIVND (reference sequence). CDR3 size: 17 residues. The trim removed 2 bases at V and 6 bases at J, leaving 14 bases unmatched. The CDR3 reads CASSIHLRQQQGAEQYF. The CDR3 DNA reads TGTGCCAGTAGTATACATTTGCGTCAGCAACAGGGGGCCGAGCAGTACTTC.

The chain couples TRBV18 to TRBJ1-2; TRBD1 is a possible D gene (6 bases). Germline CDR1 KGHSH, CDR2 LQKENI. The CDR3 has 13 residues. V dropped 6 bases and J dropped 6 bases, with 14 bases sitting between them. In nucleotides, the CDR3 is TGTGCCAGCTCCCCCGGACAGAACCATGGCTACACCTTC. Amino acids: CASSPGQNHGYTF.

The chain couples TRBV6-4 to TRBJ2-3; 9 bases align to TRBD2. J was trimmed by 2 bases and V by 5 bases; bases with no gene match: 5. Germline CDR1 and CDR2: MRHNA and SNTAGT. This CDR3 has 15 residues. CDR3 residues: CASSKGGRATDTQYF. CDR3 DNA: TGTGCCAGCAGTAAGGGCGGGAGGGCCACAGATACGCAGTATTTT.